The next 3 T cell receptor beta chains were all read from a single sample in a study of post-analysis software for immune sequencing data. Whole-study findings and limits: Patients used about 5 TRBV segments, including TRBV5-6, TRBV5-1 and TRBV20-1, more often than controls.

Their cognate antigens are unknown. cDNA libraries of TCR beta carried unique molecular identifiers. TCRdb reanalysed the PCR reads using MiXCR and keeps one entry per CDR3 protein. This repertoire shows hundreds of thousands of distinct CDR3 sequences, 25% to 30% found once; its top ten account for around 0.6%. Source material: blood. These receptors were collected from a girl under 18 with multiple sclerosis.

The genes are TRBV6-1 and TRBJ2-3, with 7 bases that match TRBD1. Germline loops: CDR1 MNHNS, CDR2 SASEGT. J lost 3 bases, V lost 4 bases, and 10 bases had no gene match. The CDR3 runs to 16 residues. The CDR3 coding sequence is TGTGCCAGCAGTGGAGAGACAGGGATGGGGACAGATACGCAGTATTTT. This codes for CASSGETGMGTDTQYF.

The chain carries TRBV20-1 and TRBJ2-1; D gene uncertain. Germline CDR1 DFQATT, CDR2 SNEGSKA (reference sequence). The V end lost 6 bases, the J end lost 8 bases, and 11 bases lay between the germline ends. The CDR3 is 11 residues long. CDR3 coding DNA: TGCAGTGCCCGTGTAGGCGATGAGCAGTTCTTC. This encodes CSARVGDEQFF.

The chain uses TRBV7-2 and TRBJ2-1; 14 bases align to TRBD2. The CDR3 is made up of 16 amino acids. The J segment lost 7 bases and the V segment lost 5 bases, leaving 7 bases of the junction unmatched. Per germline, CDR1 SGHTA and CDR2 FQGNSA. The CDR3 DNA reads as TGTGCCAGCAGCCCAAGGGGGACTAGCGGGAGAAATGAGCAGTTCTTC. It encodes CASSPRGTSGRNEQFF.